These 8 T cell receptor beta chains share one sample of origin, sequenced in a study of control samples from healthy donors and cancer patients (TCRdb year 2020). The protocol used for the library was the immunoSEQ multiplex PCR assay. The immuneACCESS repertoire file appears here via TCRdb, limited to in-frame rearrangements. These files lack a portion of the clones; in checked studies, under half of the deficit traces to unresolved V genes, and the cause of the others is not known. The sample data list 150,000 to 200,000 clones, and about nine tenths of these were observed just once. Together, the top ten hold 1.5% of the sample. What was sequenced was blood. The receptors were sampled from a woman aged 30 to 39 in good health.

The genes are TRBV24-1 and TRBJ2-1; no firm D call. This CDR3 has 12 amino acids. Germline assignment: CDR1 KGHDR and CDR2 SFDVKD. V was cut by 4 bases and J by 9 bases, with 9 bases left in between. The DNA of the CDR3 is TGTGCCACCAGTGAGGTGGGCGGTGAGCAGTTCTTC. Translation: CATSEVGGEQFF.

The CDR3 bases are TGCGCCAGCAGTGAGTCACGTTATCAGCCCCAGCATTTT. Translated: CASSESRYQPQHF. The gene calls are TRBV10-1 and TRBJ1-5; D is ambiguous. This CDR3 region has 13 residues. Germline V gives CDR1 WNHNN, CDR2 SYGVQD (reference sequence). V gave up 0 bases and J gave up 5 bases, with 5 bases separating them.

This clone showed up just once. V and J are TRBV5-5 and TRBJ2-3; D ambiguous. Germline assignment: CDR1 SGHKS and CDR2 YYEKEE (reference sequence). Trimming stripped 2 bases from V and 0 bases from J, with 4 bases between. CDR3 size: 13 residues. The CDR3: CASSFPSTDTQYF. In DNA, the CDR3 is TGTGCCAGCAGCTTCCCTAGCACAGATACGCAGTATTTT.

The chain carries TRBV5-1 and TRBJ1-1; perhaps TRBD1 as D (5 bases). Trimming shortened V by 0 bases and J by 4 bases, and 16 bases separated the two germline ends. The CDR3 contains 16 residues. Germline CDR1 and CDR2: SGHRS and YFSETQ. The CDR3 DNA is TGCGCCAGCAGCTTGGGGCAGGGCGATTTAGGCACTGAAGCTTTCTTT. Protein: CASSLGQGDLGTEAFF.

The V gene is TRBV6-6, the J gene TRBJ1-6; 12 nucleotides line up with TRBD1. This CDR3 region has 15 residues. Germline CDR1 is MNHNY and CDR2 is SVGAGI (reference sequence). V trimming: 2 bases; J trimming: 9 bases; junction bases outside the gene matches: 2. CDR3 bases: TGTGCCAGCAGTTACAGGGGACAGGGGGCTTCACCCCTCCACTTT. Translated: CASSYRGQGASPLHF.

A remark on this clone: Other DNA sequences in this specimen translate into the identical CDR3. The rearrangement links TRBV18 to TRBJ1-5; 9 bases are shared with TRBD1. The CDR3 consists of 14 residues. The V gene's germline CDR1 is KGHSH and CDR2 LQKENI. Trimming removed 3 bases from V and 4 bases from J; junction bases left unmatched: 1. CDR3 coding DNA: TGTGCCAGCTCACCGGGACAGGGAAATCAGCCCCAGCATTTT. Amino acid sequence: CASSPGQGNQPQHF.

The chain uses TRBV19 and TRBJ2-3, with 14 bases that match TRBD2. Germline CDR1 reads LNHDA; CDR2 reads SQIVND (reference sequence). CDR3 length: 17 residues. The junction had 2 bases not matched to a gene; V was cut back by 1 base and J by 2 bases. CDR3 sequence: CASSIGLAGGPTDTQYF. In DNA, the CDR3 is TGTGCCAGTAGTATAGGACTAGCGGGAGGGCCCACAGATACGCAGTATTTT.

The chain recombines TRBV15 with TRBJ1-3; no clear D gene. The V gene lost 6 bases and the J gene lost 0 bases, with 6 bases spanning the gap. This CDR3 spans 13 amino acids. The V gene's germline CDR1 is LNHNV and CDR2 YYDKDF (reference sequence). In DNA form, the CDR3 reads TGTGCCACCAGGGGCCGCTCTGGAAACACCATATATTTT. Translation gives CATRGRSGNTIYF.